The 12 T cell receptor beta chains presented below share a single source sample, sequenced in a study of cytomegalovirus exposure and HLA in healthy donors. With 60 Vbeta and 13 Jbeta primers, the PCR was carried out. Assay: immunoSEQ multiplex PCR; the TCRdb copy retains only in-frame clones and omits some. The repertoire holds roughly 190,000 clones, with 65% to 85% as singletons. The sequenced sample was PBMCs. The receptors derive from a man younger than 35 in good health and CMV-seronegative.

The gene calls are TRBV7-6 and TRBJ2-2; weak D call: TRBD1 (5 bases). The CDR3 spans 16 residues. V shed 1 base and J shed 3 bases, with 12 bases lying between them. Germline CDR1 and CDR2: SGHVS and FNYEAQ. CDR3 in DNA: TGTGCCAGCAGCTTAGTTCCAGGGCCCGACACCGGGGAGCTGTTTTTT. Protein sequence: CASSLVPGPDTGELFF. Filled out from reference TRBV7-6 and TRBJ2-2, the complete variable domain reads GAGVSQSPRYKVTKRGQDVALRCDPISGHVSLYWYRQALGQGPEFLTYFNYEAQQDKSGLPNDRFSAERPEGSISTLTIQRTEQRDSAMYRCASSLVPGPDTGELFFGEGSRLTVL.

This clone was observed a few times. This chain links TRBV29-1 with TRBJ1-1; D ambiguous. Trimming took 5 bases from V and 8 from J, leaving 15 bases between them. Germline V gene data show CDR1 as SQVTM and CDR2 as ANQGSEA. The CDR3 covers 12 residues. This CDR3 reads CSVQAIRFEAFF. The CDR3 nucleotides are TGCAGCGTTCAGGCTATCAGGTTCGAAGCTTTCTTT.

This sequence joins TRBV27 and TRBJ1-6; TRBD1 matches at 7 bases. The CDR3 contains 12 residues. After removal of 6 bases from V and 10 bases from J, the junction contained 3 bases not matched to a gene. The germline V gene has CDR1 MNHEY and CDR2 SMNVEV (reference sequence). CDR3 bases: TGTGCCAGCAGGGGACAGTTCTCACCCCTCCACTTT. This codes for CASRGQFSPLHF.

V is TRBV27 and J is TRBJ1-2; D is perhaps TRBD1 (6 bases). V was cut by 5 bases and J by 7 bases, with 14 bases left in between. The length of the CDR3 is 13 residues. CDR1 and CDR2 from the germline V gene are MNHEY and SMNVEV (reference sequence). CDR3 region: CASSDQKGVGYTF. The DNA for the CDR3 is TGTGCCAGCAGTGACCAGAAGGGGGTTGGCTACACCTTC.

The V gene is TRBV9, the J gene TRBJ1-1, with unresolved D. Trimming removed 0 bases at V and 0 bases at J, with 9 bases between. This CDR3 is built from 15 residues. Germline CDR1 SGDLS, CDR2 YYNGEE. Written as DNA, the CDR3 is TGTGCCAGCAGCGTAGTGAGAGGGCTGAACACTGAAGCTTTCTTT. Translated, it gives CASSVVRGLNTEAFF. Using reference TRBV9 and TRBJ1-1 for the parts outside the CDR3, the full variable domain is DSGVTQTPKHLITATGQRVTLRCSPRSGDLSVYWYQQSLDQGLQFLIQYYNGEERAKGNILERFSAQQFPDLHSELNLSSLELGDSALYFCASSVVRGLNTEAFFGQGTRLTVV.

J is TRBJ2-5 and V is TRBV14; no reliable D call. Trimming took 1 base from V and 7 from J, leaving 10 bases between them. The V gene's germline CDR1 is SGHDN and CDR2 FVKESK. CDR3 length: 13 residues. CDR3 DNA sequence: TGTGCCAGCAGCCAAGGGGCAGTGGGGACCCAGTACTTC. This translates into CASSQGAVGTQYF.

The chain couples TRBV27 to TRBJ1-2, with D possibly being TRBD1 (6 bases). This CDR3 has 15 amino acids. Germline CDR1 and CDR2: MNHEY and SMNVEV (reference sequence). The V and J ends lost 5 bases and 0 bases respectively, with 13 bases between them. Here the CDR3 reads CASSRRGGTNYGYTF. The DNA for the CDR3 is TGTGCCAGCAGTCGAAGAGGGGGAACTAACTATGGCTACACCTTC.

This clone has just one count. The V gene is TRBV11-2, the J gene TRBJ2-3; D not resolved. The V gene lost 5 bases and the J gene lost 4 bases, with 7 bases spanning the gap. The CDR3 covers 12 residues. Germline assignment: CDR1 SGHAT and CDR2 FQNNGV. In nucleotides, the CDR3 is TGTGCCAGCAGCCCCTATTCAGATACGCAGTATTTT. Amino acids: CASSPYSDTQYF. Drawing the rest from reference TRBV11-2 and TRBJ2-3, the complete variable domain is EAGVAQSPRYKIIEKRQSVAFWCNPISGHATLYWYQQILGQGPKLLIQFQNNGVVDDSQLPKDRFSAERLKGVDSTLKIQPAKLEDSAVYLCASSPYSDTQYFGPGTRLTVL.

The CDR3 is CASSGTGGSYEQYF. CDR3 in DNA: TGTGCCAGCTCTGGGACAGGGGGCTCCTACGAGCAGTACTTC. The chain joins TRBV18 to TRBJ2-7, with TRBD1 matching over 11 bases. This CDR3 comprises 14 residues. With 6 bases clipped from V and 0 bases from J, the junction kept 1 base outside the gene matches. CDR1 and CDR2 from the germline V gene are KGHSH and LQKENI.

The rearrangement joins TRBV11-2 to TRBJ2-1; possibly TRBD2 for D (5 bases). This CDR3 spans 15 amino acids. V gave up 5 bases and J gave up 1 base, with 12 bases separating them. From germline, CDR1 is SGHAT and CDR2 FQNNGV. The CDR3 here is CASSPLGGSYNEQFF. In DNA, the CDR3 is TGTGCCAGCAGCCCCCTGGGCGGGTCCTACAATGAGCAGTTCTTC.

CDR3 coding DNA: TGTGCCAGTAGTACAGGGGTGCACACCATATATTTT. Translation gives CASSTGVHTIYF. The J gene is TRBJ1-3, the V gene TRBV19, with a possible D match to TRBD1 (6 bases). The CDR3 runs to 12 residues. Trimming pared 4 bases from V and 8 bases from J, leaving 9 bases between. Germline V gene sequence: CDR1 LNHDA, CDR2 SQIVND (reference sequence). The full variable domain, rest sourced from reference TRBV19 and TRBJ1-3, is DGGITQSPKYLFRKEGQNVTLSCEQNLNHDAMYWYRQDPGQGLRLIYYSQIVNDFQKGDIAEGYSVSREKKESFPLTVTSAQKNPTAFYLCASSTGVHTIYFGEGSWLTVV.

This clone occurred a few times. J is TRBJ1-1 and V is TRBV7-9; 7 bases are a match to TRBD1. Germline V gene data show CDR1 as SEHNR and CDR2 as FQNEAQ (reference sequence). The CDR3 loop spans 14 amino acids. With V trimmed by 5 bases and J by 0 bases, 3 bases remained unmatched. CDR3 loop: CASSTGQLNTEAFF. The DNA of the CDR3 is TGTGCCAGCAGCACGGGACAGTTGAACACTGAAGCTTTCTTT.